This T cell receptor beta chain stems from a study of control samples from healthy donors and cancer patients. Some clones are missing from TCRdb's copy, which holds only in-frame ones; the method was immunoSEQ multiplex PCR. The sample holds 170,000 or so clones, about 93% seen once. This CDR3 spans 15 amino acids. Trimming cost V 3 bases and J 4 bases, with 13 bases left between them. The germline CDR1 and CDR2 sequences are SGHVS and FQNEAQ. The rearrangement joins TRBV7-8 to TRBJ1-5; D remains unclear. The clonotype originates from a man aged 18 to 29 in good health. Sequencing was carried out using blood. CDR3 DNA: TGTGCCAGCAGCTTGCGAGATAACCTGAATCAGCCCCAGCATTTT. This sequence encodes CASSLRDNLNQPQHF.